These 10 T cell receptor beta chains came from one sample sequenced in a study of blood T cell repertoires in COVID-19. Only in-frame clones appear in the TCRdb table, and some are missing; sequencing was by immunoSEQ multiplex PCR. Of around 300,000 clones listed, around four fifths are singletons. Sequencing was done on a sample of peripheral blood. These receptors were collected from a man aged 25-40 years with active or convalescent COVID-19.

The chain is built from TRBV3-1 (or the pseudogene TRBV3-2) and TRBJ1-2, with TRBD1 as a possible D gene (5 bases). With 6 bases removed from V and 5 bases from J, the gap between germline ends came to 19 bases. Germline V CDR1 and CDR2: LGHDT, YNNKEL (reference sequence). The CDR3 contains 15 residues. The CDR3 is CASSSGRGRGYGYTF. CDR3 DNA: TGTGCCAGCAGTAGTGGACGGGGGAGGGGATATGGCTACACCTTC.

This chain links TRBV7-6 with TRBJ1-4; 7 bases match TRBD1. The CDR3 loop spans 15 amino acids. After removal of 5 bases from V and 13 bases from J, the junction contained 16 bases not matched to a gene. Germline V gene lookup returns CDR1 SGHVS and CDR2 FNYEAQ. This CDR3 is CASSPSTGSKEGLFF. For the CDR3, the DNA is TGTGCCAGCAGCCCGTCGACAGGGTCGAAGGAGGGACTGTTTTTT.

The rearrangement uses TRBV19 and TRBJ1-2; 8 bases map to TRBD1. Germline assignment: CDR1 LNHDA and CDR2 SQIVND (reference sequence). Trimming took 3 bases from V and 2 from J; bases not matched to a gene: 5. The CDR3 spans 15 residues. The DNA of the CDR3 is TGTGCCAGTAGTATCACCGGGACAGGAAACTATGGCTACACCTTC. It translates to CASSITGTGNYGYTF.

This clone was seen a handful of times. The rearrangement joins TRBV5-1 to TRBJ1-1, with no clear D. V lost 0 bases and J 0 bases, leaving 6 bases between the germline ends. This CDR3 contains 14 residues. Germline V lookup: CDR1 SGHRS, CDR2 YFSETQ. CDR3 amino acids: CASSLDGVNTEAFF. As DNA, the CDR3 is TGCGCCAGCAGCTTGGACGGGGTGAACACTGAAGCTTTCTTT.

This clone was picked up a small number of times. This sequence joins TRBV24-1 and TRBJ2-2, with D maybe TRBD2 (5 bases). The CDR3 sequence is 15 residues long. Germline values: CDR1 KGHDR, CDR2 SFDVKD. Trimming shortened V by 1 base and J by 4 bases, and 9 bases separated the two germline ends. CDR3 protein: CATSDFGLGTGELFF. In DNA form, the CDR3 reads TGTGCCACCAGTGATTTCGGACTCGGCACCGGGGAGCTGTTTTTT.

The gene calls are TRBV4-3 and TRBJ2-3; the match to TRBD2 covers 7 bases. V trimming: 0 bases; J trimming: 4 bases; junction bases outside the gene matches: 7. CDR1 LGHNA and CDR2 YSLEER come from the germline V gene. This CDR3 is built from 16 residues. CDR3 DNA: TGCGCCAGCAGCCAAGAGACGGCTAGCGGAGCAGATACGCAGTATTTT. Translated, it gives CASSQETASGADTQYF.

This clone was detected only a few times. The chain carries TRBV12-3 or TRBV12-4 and TRBJ2-1; 7 bases agree with TRBD2. The CDR3 covers 11 residues. After removal of 5 bases from V and 11 bases from J, the junction contained 3 bases not matched to a gene. CDR3 bases: TGTGCCAGCAGTCAGCGGGGCCAGCAGTTCTTC. It encodes CASSQRGQQFF.

This chain links TRBV6-6 with TRBJ2-5; D unresolved. Per the germline V gene, CDR1 is MNHNY and CDR2 is SVGAGI (reference sequence). V was trimmed by 2 bases and J by 2 bases, leaving 9 bases between them. The CDR3 is 14 amino acids. CDR3 amino acids: CASSYPQKQETQYF. As DNA, the CDR3 is TGTGCCAGCAGTTACCCTCAGAAGCAAGAGACCCAGTACTTC.

CDR3: CASSYDPLAGDGEQYF. The CDR3 coding sequence is TGTGCCAGCAGTTACGACCCACTAGCGGGAGATGGCGAGCAGTACTTC. The chain has TRBV7-2 and TRBJ2-7; TRBD2 matches 11 bases. V shed 6 bases, J shed 6 bases, and the junction held 13 bases outside the gene matches. Germline lookup yields CDR1 SGHTA and CDR2 FQGNSA. CDR3 length: 16 residues.

CDR3 in amino acids: CASLSTPEAVGEQFF. The CDR3 DNA is TGTGCCAGCCTTTCTACCCCCGAGGCGGTCGGTGAGCAGTTCTTC. The chain is built from TRBV6-5 and TRBJ2-1, with D uncertain. The CDR3 spans 15 residues. V lost 8 bases to trimming and J lost 9 bases, with 23 bases between them. Germline CDR1 and CDR2: MNHEY and SVGAGI.